Included here is one T cell receptor (beta chain) sequence, with context. No antigen is known for it. The table came from immunoSEQ multiplex PCR; TCRdb's copy has only in-frame clones and leaves some out. The sample records around 2.1 million clones, almost 96% being singletons. V gave up 0 bases and J gave up 7 bases, with 14 bases separating them. Germline values: CDR1 SGHRS, CDR2 YFSETQ. This CDR3 spans 14 amino acids. This sample is drawn from a study of shared clonotypes between healthy human individuals. Findings and caveats of the study: Naive subsets generally exceeded memory subsets in estimated richness. Deeper or shallower sequencing was expected to change how clonotypes are shared among donors.

The sequence was collected from a man aged 18-30 years in good health. Material: naive CD4+ T cells sorted from blood. Indicated subset: CD45RA+ positively selected. This rearrangement joins TRBV5-1 to TRBJ2-7, with D possibly TRBD1 on 5 matching bases. CDR3 region: CASSLVAGSREQYF. CDR3 nucleotides: TGCGCCAGCAGCTTGGTCGCAGGGTCTCGGGAGCAGTACTTC.